This T cell receptor (beta chain) emerged from a study of T cells after posttransplantation cyclophosphamide. Study findings and constraints: Tissue-infiltrating T cells from skin or gut overlapped little with blood T cells.

Note on this clone: The antigen is not known.

Busulfan-fludarabine conditioning, marrow transplant, and cyclophosphamide on days +3 and +4 were administered. Germline loops: CDR1 MGHDK, CDR2 SYGVNS. Trimming cost V 3 bases and J 3 bases, with 8 bases left between them. The CDR3 spans 13 residues. The repertoire was sequenced with immunoSEQ multiplex PCR; TCRdb's copy has only in-frame clones and lacks some. The sample has fewer than 20,000 clones; 92% are singletons. This chain uses TRBV25-1 with TRBJ1-2; D possibly corresponds to TRBD1 (5 bases). The sample was CD4+ T cells sorted from blood, taken after allogeneic stem cell transplant with posttransplant cyclophosphamide. The TCR comes from a male patient aged 60-69 years who received an allogeneic stem cell transplant from a related donor and was CMV-positive. The graft donor may have given rise to some T cells. Here the CDR3 reads CASSDTGYYGYTF. CDR3 DNA sequence: TGTGCCAGCAGTGATACAGGTTACTATGGCTACACCTTC.